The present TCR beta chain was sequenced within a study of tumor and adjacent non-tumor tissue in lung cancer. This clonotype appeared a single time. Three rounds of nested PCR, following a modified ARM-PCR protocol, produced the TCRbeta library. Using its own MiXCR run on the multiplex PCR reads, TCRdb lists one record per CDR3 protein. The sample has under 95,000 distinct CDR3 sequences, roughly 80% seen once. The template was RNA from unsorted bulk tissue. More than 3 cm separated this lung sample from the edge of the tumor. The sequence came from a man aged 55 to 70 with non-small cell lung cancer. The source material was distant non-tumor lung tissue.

CDR3 loop: CSASRPDRAAGTQYF. DNA of the CDR3: TGCAGTGCTAGCCGGCCAGACAGGGCGGCTGGTACGCAGTATTTT. The chain couples TRBV20-1 to TRBJ2-3, with 7 bases matching TRBD1. The ends lost 3 bases at V and 8 bases at J; junction bases unmatched: 14. The CDR3 contains 15 residues. Per the germline V gene, CDR1 is DFQATT and CDR2 is SNEGSKA (reference sequence).